Shown below are 13 T cell receptor beta chains from a single sample sequenced in a study of blood T cell repertoires in COVID-19. Profiling relied on immunoSEQ multiplex PCR, and the TCRdb table lists in-frame clones only, not all of them. The top ten hold around 3.2% of the sample, which has about 150,000 clones, around 89% seen once. Sequenced sample: peripheral blood. The receptor source for this set is a man aged 60 to 69 with active or convalescent COVID-19.

This chain joins TRBV30 and TRBJ1-1; no reliable D call. Trimming stripped 3 bases from V and 8 bases from J, with 16 bases between. Germline V gene data show CDR1 as GTSNPN and CDR2 as SVGIG (reference sequence). This CDR3 spans 13 amino acids. This CDR3 is CAWRDAFSGEAFF. CDR3 sequence (DNA): TGTGCCTGGAGAGATGCCTTTTCGGGAGAAGCTTTCTTT.

Written as DNA, the CDR3 is TGTGCCAGCAGAACCGGGACTAGCGGTTACAATGAGCAGTTCTTC. This encodes CASRTGTSGYNEQFF. J is TRBJ2-1 and V is TRBV11-2, with 11 nucleotides matching TRBD2. The CDR3 extends over 15 amino acids. Germline assignment: CDR1 SGHAT and CDR2 FQNNGV. V shed 6 bases, J shed 4 bases, and the junction held 5 bases outside the gene matches.

V and J are TRBV4-1 and TRBJ2-1; D gene unclear. There are 14 residues in the CDR3. The germline V gene encodes CDR1 MGHRA and CDR2 YSYEKL. Trimming shortened V by 8 bases and J by 3 bases, and 14 bases separated the two germline ends. The CDR3 spells CASGPTPLYNEQFF. The CDR3 nucleotides are TGCGCCAGCGGTCCCACACCCCTCTACAATGAGCAGTTCTTC.

The chain carries TRBV5-1 and TRBJ1-5; D is undetermined. Germline CDR1 reads SGHRS; CDR2 reads YFSETQ. V lost 7 bases to trimming and J lost 0 bases, with 20 bases between them. This CDR3 comprises 17 residues. The CDR3 reads CASLTPPGVYSNQPQHF. The CDR3, as DNA: TGCGCCAGCCTCACTCCACCCGGGGTTTATAGCAATCAGCCCCAGCATTTT.

This sequence joins TRBV7-2 and TRBJ2-2; D unclear. With 5 bases removed from V and 4 bases from J, the gap between germline ends came to 11 bases. Germline V lookup: CDR1 SGHTA, CDR2 FQGNSA. CDR3 length equals 14 residues. The CDR3 sequence: CASSPFYTTGELFF. The CDR3 bases are TGTGCCAGCAGCCCATTTTACACCACCGGGGAGCTGTTTTTT.

Written as DNA, the CDR3 is TGTGCCAGCAGTTACTCGAGTGCAGGGGGCAAGCCCCAGCATTTT. It encodes CASSYSSAGGKPQHF. The gene calls are TRBV6-6 and TRBJ1-5, with 8 nucleotides matching TRBD1. This CDR3 comprises 15 residues. Germline trimming cut 0 bases from V and 8 bases from J; bases unmatched to any gene: 6. Germline CDR1 is MNHNY and CDR2 is SVGAGI (reference sequence).

The chain is built from TRBV5-5 and TRBJ2-7; no clear D. The ends were cut back, 0 bases at V and 6 bases at J, with 4 bases in the middle. This CDR3 is 11 amino acids long. Germline-derived CDR1 and CDR2 are SGHKS and YYEKEE (reference sequence). The CDR3, as DNA: TGTGCCAGCAGCTTGGCAGGCGAGCAGTACTTC. Translated, it gives CASSLAGEQYF.

The chain joins TRBV27 to TRBJ2-1, with 9 bases identical to TRBD1. The germline gives CDR1 MNHEY, CDR2 SMNVEV (reference sequence). V was clipped by 8 bases and J by 1 base; unmatched bases: 3. The CDR3 is 14 residues long. Written as DNA, the CDR3 is TGTGCCAGCGGCGGGACAGGGTCCTACAATGAGCAGTTCTTC. It is translated as CASGGTGSYNEQFF.

The chain carries TRBV2 and TRBJ1-2; tentatively, D is TRBD1 (6 bases). The CDR3 has 11 residues. CDR1 and CDR2 from the germline V gene are SNHLY and FYNNEI. V was pared by 6 bases and J by 8 bases, with 10 bases between. CDR3 amino acids: CASRQGYGYTF. DNA for the CDR3: TGTGCCAGCAGACAGGGCTACGGCTACACCTTC.

There are a few counts of this clone. The chain combines TRBV19 with TRBJ2-3; TRBD1 agrees at 9 bases. The CDR3 is 15 residues long. The germline gives CDR1 LNHDA, CDR2 SQIVND (reference sequence). The J segment lost 8 bases and the V segment lost 6 bases, leaving 12 bases of the junction unmatched. This chain's CDR3 is CASSPTGGAGGTQYF. CDR3 bases: TGTGCCAGTAGCCCCACAGGGGGCGCCGGGGGTACGCAGTATTTT.

The gene calls are TRBV6-5 and TRBJ1-6; 8 bases align to TRBD1. The CDR3 spans 13 residues. CDR1 is MNHEY, CDR2 SVGAGI, per germline. V shed 6 bases, J shed 6 bases, and the junction held 1 base outside the gene matches. CDR3 DNA: TGTGCCAGCAGCGGACAGGGTAATTCACCCCTCCACTTT. Translating gives CASSGQGNSPLHF.

The V and J genes are TRBV24-1 and TRBJ2-3; 9 bases fit TRBD1. J gave up 4 bases and V 1 base, and 8 bases lay outside the gene matches. There are 17 residues in the CDR3. Germline-derived CDR1 and CDR2 are KGHDR and SFDVKD. CDR3 in DNA: TGTGCCACCAGTGATTTCTGGACAGGGGAATTTCCAGATACGCAGTATTTT. Translated, it gives CATSDFWTGEFPDTQYF.

In this sample, this clone turned up a few times. The CDR3 bases are TGTGCCATCAGTAGCACAGGGTCCGAGACCCAGTACTTC. Protein: CAISSTGSETQYF. V usage is TRBV10-3 and J usage is TRBJ2-5; maybe TRBD1 (6 bases). Per germline, CDR1 ENHRY and CDR2 SYGVKD. This CDR3 has 13 residues. With 5 bases removed from V and 5 bases from J, the gap between germline ends came to 12 bases.